This paragraph reports one T cell receptor beta chain. Source study methods: Reference gene primer amplification in the assay estimated nucleated cell counts. Assay used: immunoSEQ multiplex PCR; TCRdb lists only in-frame clones, some missing. That table supplies the V and J calls and clone size; D and trimming were determined from the DNA. The sample holds 150,000 to 200,000 clones, 70% to 85% seen once. The CDR3 extends over 12 amino acids. Germline lookup yields CDR1 MNHEY and CDR2 SVGAGI. The V end was cut by 5 bases, the J end by 4 bases, with 8 bases between. Followed over time, Seattle patients had been enrolled while infection was active. The data were taken from a study of blood T cell repertoires in COVID-19. Study details: Sample material is recorded as cDNA or gDNA derived from T cells, B-cell-depleted T cells, or PBMCs.

V and J are TRBV6-5 and TRBJ1-1, with D possibly TRBD1 on 5 matching bases. The TCR originated in an elderly man with COVID-19, enrolled during active disease. The sequenced sample was peripheral blood. CDR3 protein: CASSLRGTEAFF. CDR3 nucleotides: TGTGCCAGCAGTCTTAGGGGCACTGAAGCTTTCTTT.